Presented here are 20 T cell receptor beta chains from one specimen sequenced in a study of blood T cell repertoires in COVID-19. Clones were read by immunoSEQ multiplex PCR, and TCRdb kept only the in-frame ones, dropping some. The sample consists of around 300,000 clones, roughly 87% of them appearing once. Sequencing was performed on peripheral blood. All receptors derive from a man aged 18 to 30 with active or convalescent COVID-19.

J is TRBJ2-5 and V is TRBV27; D may be TRBD2 (6 bases). Germline V CDR1 and CDR2: MNHEY, SMNVEV (reference sequence). This CDR3 region has 13 residues. Trimming stripped 6 bases from V and 2 bases from J, with 10 bases between. CDR3 nucleotides: TGTGCCAGCAGCCCGGAGGGGCAAGAGACCCAGTACTTC. Protein sequence: CASSPEGQETQYF.

The V call is TRBV11-2, the J call TRBJ2-2; 9 nucleotides agree with TRBD2. The CDR3 is made up of 15 amino acids. After removal of 3 bases from V and 5 bases from J, the junction contained 4 bases not matched to a gene. Germline CDR1 and CDR2: SGHAT and FQNNGV. CDR3 DNA sequence: TGTGCCAGCAGCTTGCCCAGCGGGGGGACCGGGGAGCTGTTTTTT. This gives the protein CASSLPSGGTGELFF.

The rearrangement uses TRBV6-5 and TRBJ1-1, with D perhaps matching TRBD1 (5 bases). Trimming took 11 bases from V and 6 from J, leaving 22 bases between them. The germline CDR1 and CDR2 sequences are MNHEY and SVGAGI. The CDR3 length is 14 residues. DNA for the CDR3: TGTGCCCTCAGGGAGGGTATGATAGAGGCTGAAGCTTTCTTT. The encoded protein is CALREGMIEAEAFF.

V usage is TRBV5-4 and J usage is TRBJ1-4, with TRBD1 matching over 10 bases. The CDR3 is made up of 14 amino acids. Germline loops: CDR1 SGHNT, CDR2 YYREEE (reference sequence). After removal of 6 bases from V and 5 bases from J, the junction contained 4 bases not matched to a gene. The CDR3 sequence: CASTRTGGNEKLFF. CDR3 nucleotides: TGTGCCAGCACCAGGACAGGGGGGAATGAAAAACTGTTTTTT.

The rearrangement uses TRBV6-5 and TRBJ2-7; TRBD1 is a possible D gene (6 bases). Deletions cut 5 bases from V and 2 bases from J, with 16 bases between. Looked up from germline, CDR1 is MNHEY and CDR2 is SVGAGI. The CDR3 is 15 residues long. The CDR3 bases are TGTGCCAGCAGTCCCCAGGTAGGACAGACCTACGAGCAGTACTTC. This codes for CASSPQVGQTYEQYF.

The V and J genes are TRBV7-2 and TRBJ2-1, with a possible D match to TRBD2 (5 bases). The V and J ends lost 5 bases and 7 bases respectively, with 12 bases between them. CDR3 length: 13 residues. CDR1 and CDR2 from the germline V gene are SGHTA and FQGNSA. CDR3 sequence reads: CASSPPRGNEQFF. As DNA, the CDR3 is TGTGCCAGCAGCCCCCCTCGGGGAAATGAGCAGTTCTTC.

The sample holds one count of this clone. This rearrangement joins TRBV5-1 to TRBJ2-2; 8 bases fit TRBD1. The CDR3 contains 14 residues. The junction had 6 bases not matched to a gene; V was cut back by 4 bases and J by 7 bases. Per the germline V gene, CDR1 is SGHRS and CDR2 is YFSETQ. CDR3 sequence: CASSPGQAHGELFF. The CDR3 coding sequence is TGCGCCAGCAGCCCGGGACAGGCTCACGGGGAGCTGTTTTTT.

The chain carries TRBV7-9 and TRBJ2-1; tentatively, D is TRBD1 (5 bases). CDR1 is SEHNR and CDR2 is FQNEAQ in the germline V gene (reference sequence). Trimming pared 2 bases from V and 7 bases from J, leaving 15 bases between. This CDR3 contains 15 residues. The DNA of the CDR3 is TGTGCCAGCAGCTTATTATCTCGCTCAGGGAATGAGCAGTTCTTC. As protein: CASSLLSRSGNEQFF.

This chain uses TRBV11-2 with TRBJ2-1; D is unresolved. Germline assignment: CDR1 SGHAT and CDR2 FQNNGV. Trimming took 5 bases from V and 8 from J, leaving 16 bases between them. The CDR3 is 14 residues long. This chain's CDR3 is CASSRTEVRHEQFF. The CDR3 nucleotides read TGTGCCAGCAGCCGCACTGAGGTGAGACATGAGCAGTTCTTC.

This CDR3 reads CASSVQGGATNEKLFF. Here the CDR3 DNA reads TGCGCCAGCAGCGTTCAGGGGGGTGCAACTAATGAAAAACTGTTTTTT. This chain uses TRBV4-3 with TRBJ1-4, with 7 bases aligning to TRBD1. This CDR3 is 16 amino acids long. Germline values: CDR1 LGHNA, CDR2 YSLEER. J lost 0 bases, V lost 5 bases, and 6 bases had no gene match.

The chain joins TRBV7-8 to TRBJ2-2, with unresolved D. Trimming left V 4 bases short and J 3 bases short, with 12 bases between. The CDR3 contains 15 residues. The germline V gene encodes CDR1 SGHVS and CDR2 FQNEAQ. The CDR3 nucleotides are TGTGCCAGCAGCTCCCAGCGAGACTACACCGGGGAGCTGTTTTTT. Translation: CASSSQRDYTGELFF.

The chain has TRBV5-1 and TRBJ1-2; D gene unclear. Trimming pared 4 bases from V and 7 bases from J, leaving 14 bases between. This CDR3 comprises 13 residues. Germline CDR1 SGHRS, CDR2 YFSETQ. The CDR3 is CASSDSDFGGYTF. CDR3 coding DNA: TGCGCCAGCAGCGACTCTGACTTTGGTGGCTACACCTTC.

V usage is TRBV28 and J usage is TRBJ1-5; D call uncertain. Germline CDR1 is MDHEN and CDR2 is SYDVKM. Trimming cost V 5 bases and J 1 base, with 27 bases left between them. CDR3 length: 20 amino acids. The CDR3 coding sequence is TGTGCCAGCAGTACGCACATCGAATACTTCCGGGAAACCAGCAATCAGCCCCAGCATTTT. It translates to CASSTHIEYFRETSNQPQHF.

This clone was observed a few times. The chain carries TRBV12-2 and TRBJ1-2; TRBD1 is the table's D call and was not checked against the DNA. TRBV12-2 is an annotated pseudogene. The CDR3 runs 17 residues. The CDR3 region is CASRSVVRTGLFYGYTF. CDR3 DNA sequence: TGTGCAAGTCGCTCCGTTGTGAGGACAGGGCTCTTTTATGGCTACACCTTC.

The chain employs TRBV4-2 and TRBJ2-3; 10 nucleotides match TRBD2. CDR3 length: 15 residues. J gave up 4 bases and V 2 bases, and 3 bases lay outside the gene matches. The germline V gene encodes CDR1 LGHNA and CDR2 YNFKEQ. CDR3 sequence reads: CASSQLAGDPDTQYF. As DNA, the CDR3 is TGTGCCAGCAGCCAACTAGCGGGAGACCCAGATACGCAGTATTTT.

The chain recombines TRBV6-5 with TRBJ2-1; 8 nucleotides line up with TRBD2. The germline CDR1 and CDR2 sequences are MNHEY and SVGAGI. With V trimmed by 4 bases and J by 6 bases, 2 bases remained unmatched. The CDR3 runs to 13 residues. The CDR3 DNA sequence: TGTGCCAGCAGTTTTCTAGCGGGCAATGAGCAGTTCTTC. Encoded protein: CASSFLAGNEQFF.

The CDR3 nucleotides read TGTGCCAGCAGGTCTGGAGGTGGAAGTCAGCCCCAGCATTTT. Translation: CASRSGGGSQPQHF. The chain carries TRBV27 and TRBJ1-5; D is unclear. Germline CDR1 reads MNHEY; CDR2 reads SMNVEV (reference sequence). This CDR3 contains 14 residues. Trimming took 6 bases from V and 6 from J, leaving 15 bases between them.

This clone was recorded once. V is TRBV7-9 and J is TRBJ2-7, with TRBD1 matching 9 bases. The V and J ends lost 5 bases and 5 bases, in that order; junction bases with no gene match: 10. Germline CDR1 is SEHNR and CDR2 is FQNEAQ (reference sequence). The CDR3 is 15 amino acids. CDR3 protein: CASSETGGAFHEQYF. CDR3 in DNA: TGTGCCAGCAGCGAAACAGGGGGCGCATTCCACGAGCAGTACTTC. Based on the CDR3 plus reference TRBV7-9 and TRBJ2-7, the full variable domain is DTGVSQNPRHKITKRGQNVTFRCDPISEHNRLYWYRQTLGQGPEFLTYFQNEAQLEKSRLLSDRFSAERPKGSFSTLEIQRTEQGDSAMYLCASSETGGAFHEQYFGPGTRLTVT.

The CDR3 DNA reads TGTGCCAGCAGTTTGCTCGGAGCTAATGATGGCTACACCTTC. Amino acid sequence: CASSLLGANDGYTF. The chain employs TRBV27 and TRBJ1-2; D is ambiguous. The germline gives CDR1 MNHEY, CDR2 SMNVEV (reference sequence). Trimming stripped 3 bases from V and 6 bases from J, with 14 bases between. This CDR3 comprises 14 residues.

The chain uses TRBV6-1 and TRBJ2-1, with D perhaps matching TRBD1 (7 bases). The CDR3 has 17 residues. The ends were cut back, 3 bases at V and 2 bases at J, with 17 bases in the middle. Germline CDR1 and CDR2: MNHNS and SASEGT. This chain's CDR3 is CASSDNRGWEAYNEQFF. In nucleotides, the CDR3 is TGTGCCAGCAGTGACAACAGGGGTTGGGAGGCCTACAATGAGCAGTTCTTC.